Reported below is one TCR beta chain. This sample was included in a study of blood T cell repertoires in COVID-19. In the study overall: Samples representing acute and convalescent COVID-19 were sourced from the United States, Italy and Spain. From T cells, B-cell-depleted T cells, or PBMCs came the material, which was cDNA or gDNA.

From germline, CDR1 is SGHTS and CDR2 YDEGEE. The length of the CDR3 is 15 residues. V dropped 4 bases and J dropped 4; count of bases not matched to a gene: 6. Authors' data handling: Amplifying reference gene primers gave estimates of nucleated cell counts. This table comes from immunoSEQ multiplex PCR, and its TCRdb copy is limited to in-frame clones, with some not included. V and J calls and clone size are those listed in that table; D and trimming were worked out from the DNA. Among about 150,000 clones listed, about 83% were seen once. The chain links TRBV5-8 to TRBJ2-5, with 11 bases matching TRBD1. Sequenced: peripheral blood. The source of this sequence is a human donor in a cohort sampled during active COVID-19. CDR3 sequence reads: CASSTGQGAPETQYF. The CDR3 region has the DNA TGTGCCAGCAGCACCGGACAGGGGGCCCCAGAGACCCAGTACTTC.